These 19 T cell receptor beta chains were sequenced from one sample in a study of blood T cell repertoires in COVID-19. TCRdb keeps only in-frame clones here, not all; method: immunoSEQ multiplex PCR. The profile covers about 220,000 clones, with roughly 85% appearing a single time and 2% to 3% taken by the ten largest. The sequenced material came from peripheral blood. Receptors originate from a woman in her forties with active or convalescent COVID-19.

The chain links TRBV19 to TRBJ1-6; 9 bases match TRBD1. The CDR3 runs to 14 residues. Germline CDR1 and CDR2: LNHDA and SQIVND (reference sequence). Trimming took 6 bases from V and 9 from J; bases not matched to a gene: 6. CDR3 amino acids: CASSMDRGSSPLHF. Here the CDR3 DNA reads TGTGCCAGTAGCATGGACAGGGGAAGTTCACCCCTCCACTTT.

The V call is TRBV2, the J call TRBJ1-4; tentative D call: TRBD1 (5 bases). The germline V and J ends were trimmed by 2 bases and 2 bases, with 9 bases remaining between them. The CDR3 is 15 residues long. Germline V gene lookup returns CDR1 SNHLY and CDR2 FYNNEI. In DNA form, the CDR3 reads TGTGCCAGCAGTGAACAGGGCACCACTAATGAAAAACTGTTTTTT. Its translation: CASSEQGTTNEKLFF.

The chain couples TRBV3-1 (or the pseudogene TRBV3-2) to TRBJ1-6; 8 positions agree with TRBD1. The length of the CDR3 is 19 residues. J was trimmed by 4 bases and V by 4 bases; bases with no gene match: 15. CDR1 LGHDT and CDR2 YNNKEL come from the germline V gene (reference sequence). CDR3 in DNA: TGTGCCAGCAGCCTCCCCGAAAACAGGGGGACCGTTTATAATTCACCCCTCCACTTT. Amino acids: CASSLPENRGTVYNSPLHF.

This clone was seen a single time. The V and J genes are TRBV7-2 and TRBJ2-7, with 12 bases aligning to TRBD1. Unmatched junction bases numbered 4, after V lost 5 bases and J lost 5 bases. The CDR3 is 14 residues long. Germline-derived CDR1 and CDR2 are SGHTA and FQGNSA. The CDR3 here is CASSGDRGRHEQYF. CDR3 in DNA: TGTGCCAGCAGCGGGGACAGGGGGCGACACGAGCAGTACTTC.

The chain uses TRBV7-2 and TRBJ1-3, with D perhaps TRBD1 (6 bases). This CDR3 contains 17 residues. V was pared by 1 base and J by 0 bases, with 13 bases between. The germline V gene has CDR1 SGHTA and CDR2 FQGNSA. The CDR3: CASSLVGGQVSGNTIYF. The CDR3 DNA reads as TGTGCCAGCAGCTTAGTGGGGGGGCAGGTCTCTGGAAACACCATATATTTT.

This chain connects TRBV6-6 to TRBJ1-2, with D possibly matching TRBD1 (6 bases). The CDR3 contains 10 residues. The V end was cut by 6 bases, the J end by 8 bases, with 7 bases between. Germline V gene sequence: CDR1 MNHNY, CDR2 SVGAGI (reference sequence). Here the CDR3 DNA reads TGTGCCAGCAGGGGACAAGGCTACACCTTC. Encoded protein: CASRGQGYTF.

The CDR3 DNA sequence: TGTGCCAGCTCACCAGGTCGGGGTTCGAAGACTGAAGCTTTCTTT. This translates into CASSPGRGSKTEAFF. This chain uses TRBV18 with TRBJ1-1; D is undetermined. Germline assignment: CDR1 KGHSH and CDR2 LQKENI. V was shortened by 2 bases and J by 5 bases, with 15 bases between the two germline ends. This CDR3 has 15 amino acids.

V usage is TRBV7-2 and J usage is TRBJ2-3, with D perhaps TRBD2 (6 bases). Trimming cost V 6 bases and J 1 base, with 8 bases left between them. Germline V CDR1 and CDR2: SGHTA, FQGNSA. The CDR3 totals 13 residues. In DNA, the CDR3 is TGTGCCAGCAGTCCTAGCGGCACAGATACGCAGTATTTT. Its translation: CASSPSGTDTQYF. Based on the CDR3 plus reference TRBV7-2 and TRBJ2-3, the full variable domain is GAGVSQSPSNKVTEKGKDVELRCDPISGHTALYWYRQSLGQGLEFLIYFQGNSAPDKSGLPSDRFSAERTGGSVSTLTIQRTQQEDSAVYLCASSPSGTDTQYFGPGTRLTVL.

The chain has TRBV19 and TRBJ1-5; the match to TRBD1 covers 7 bases. Unmatched junction bases numbered 8, after V lost 3 bases and J lost 3 bases. The CDR3 totals 16 residues. Germline CDR1 and CDR2: LNHDA and SQIVND (reference sequence). For the CDR3, the DNA is TGTGCCAGTAGTATCGACAGGGCTGGCTCCAATCAGCCCCAGCATTTT. It yields the protein CASSIDRAGSNQPQHF.

This sequence joins TRBV4-1 and TRBJ1-2, with a possible D match to TRBD1 (6 bases). The CDR3 extends over 17 amino acids. Germline V CDR1 and CDR2: MGHRA, YSYEKL. V was pared by 1 base and J by 1 base, with 16 bases between. The CDR3 is CASSQASGQGLNYGYTF. The CDR3 DNA reads TGCGCCAGCAGCCAAGCTTCGGGGCAGGGGCTTAACTATGGCTACACCTTC.

The chain employs TRBV7-9 and TRBJ2-5; 10 bases fit TRBD1. The germline V gene has CDR1 SEHNR and CDR2 FQNEAQ (reference sequence). The V segment lost 0 bases and the J segment 2 bases; nucleotides outside the gene matches: 0. CDR3 length: 15 amino acids. In DNA form, the CDR3 reads TGTGCCAGCAGCTTAGCGGGACAGGGGCAAGAGACCCAGTACTTC. Its translation is CASSLAGQGQETQYF. The entire variable domain, with the rest obtained from reference TRBV7-9 and TRBJ2-5, is as follows: DTGVSQNPRHKITKRGQNVTFRCDPISEHNRLYWYRQTLGQGPEFLTYFQNEAQLEKSRLLSDRFSAERPKGSFSTLEIQRTEQGDSAMYLCASSLAGQGQETQYFGPGTRLLVL.

This clone has only a few counts. This chain joins TRBV5-1 and TRBJ1-1; 9 bases line up with TRBD1. The CDR3 consists of 18 residues. Germline assignment: CDR1 SGHRS and CDR2 YFSETQ. V dropped 4 bases and J dropped 5; count of bases not matched to a gene: 18. CDR3 in DNA: TGCGCCAGCAGCCGCACTACAGGGGGCCGATCGGTTGGGACTGAAGCTTTCTTT. Residues: CASSRTTGGRSVGTEAFF.

The chain employs TRBV5-1 and TRBJ2-1; D possibly corresponds to TRBD2 (5 bases). The CDR3 has 15 amino acids. Germline CDR1 is SGHRS and CDR2 is YFSETQ. V lost 4 bases, J lost 6 bases, and 17 bases lay in between. The CDR3 DNA follows: TGCGCCAGCAGCCTGGGAACCCGGGGTATCAATGAGCAGTTCTTC. This encodes CASSLGTRGINEQFF.

This clone appeared a single time. The chain joins TRBV6-5 to TRBJ1-2; 11 positions agree with TRBD1. Germline V gene data show CDR1 as MNHEY and CDR2 as SVGAGI. The CDR3 spans 15 residues. V lost 6 bases to trimming and J lost 8 bases; unmatched junction nucleotides: 11. The CDR3: CASSSLGQGEQGYTF. The CDR3 coding sequence is TGTGCCAGCAGCTCTTTGGGACAGGGGGAGCAAGGCTACACCTTC.

The chain is built from TRBV11-3 and TRBJ1-1, with D unclear. The CDR3 has 13 residues. The V end was cut by 3 bases, the J end by 7 bases, with 12 bases between. The V gene's germline CDR1 is SGHNT and CDR2 YENEEA. This CDR3 is CASSFGLGSEAFF. As DNA, the CDR3 is TGTGCCAGCAGCTTCGGGTTGGGGAGTGAAGCTTTCTTT.

This sequence joins TRBV11-2 and TRBJ1-1, with D possibly matching TRBD1 (6 bases). The CDR3 runs to 11 residues. Germline values: CDR1 SGHAT, CDR2 FQNNGV. The V end was cut by 6 bases, the J end by 8 bases, with 10 bases between. As DNA, the CDR3 is TGTGCCAGCAGTCCTGGACAGGAAGCTTTCTTT. This sequence encodes CASSPGQEAFF.

In DNA, the CDR3 is TGCGCCAGCAGCTTGGAGGGGAGGGCAGATACGCAGTATTTT. Translated: CASSLEGRADTQYF. The rearrangement uses TRBV5-1 and TRBJ2-3; 7 bases align to TRBD2. Germline V lookup: CDR1 SGHRS, CDR2 YFSETQ. With V trimmed by 0 bases and J by 4 bases, 2 bases remained unmatched. The CDR3 covers 14 residues.

The gene calls are TRBV19 and TRBJ1-3, with TRBD1 as a possible D gene (5 bases). The CDR3 has 17 amino acids. V lost 4 bases and J 4 bases, leaving 20 bases between the germline ends. The germline gives CDR1 LNHDA, CDR2 SQIVND (reference sequence). The CDR3 DNA reads as TGTGCCAGTAGTAGTTTCCGCGGGGGGACGCTAGGAAACACCATATATTTT. Translation gives CASSSFRGGTLGNTIYF. Variable domain in full (rest from reference TRBV19 and TRBJ1-3): DGGITQSPKYLFRKEGQNVTLSCEQNLNHDAMYWYRQDPGQGLRLIYYSQIVNDFQKGDIAEGYSVSREKKESFPLTVTSAQKNPTAFYLCASSSFRGGTLGNTIYFGEGSWLTVV.

The chain is built from TRBV7-9 and TRBJ2-7; the D gene is possibly TRBD1 (5 bases). Germline V gives CDR1 SEHNR, CDR2 FQNEAQ (reference sequence). The CDR3 contains 16 residues. Trimming stripped 5 bases from V and 4 bases from J, with 21 bases between. CDR3 nucleotides: TGTGCCAGCAGCCACGTTCAGAGCCTACAGGTTTACGAGCAGTACTTC. Residues: CASSHVQSLQVYEQYF.